The rows below give T cell receptor beta chains drawn from one sample of a study of blood T cell repertoires in COVID-19. Assay: immunoSEQ multiplex PCR; the TCRdb copy retains only in-frame clones and omits some. The table lists about 220,000 clones, roughly four fifths of them singletons. Source material: peripheral blood. The receptors come from a woman aged 70 to 79 with COVID-19, enrolled during active disease. CDR3s include the opening cysteine and the closing phenylalanine or tryptophan. Each record gives: D gene, clone size, V gene, J gene, CDR3 protein, CDR3 DNA. A D gene is named only where the DNA matches it firmly. Where a row states a size, it is once, few, many or the class of an expanded clone; other rows omit it.

d_call: -
clone_size: -
v_call: TRBV5-1
j_call: TRBJ1-3
cdr3_aa: CASSQGDSGNTIYF
cdr3_nt: TGCGCCAGCAGTCAAGGAGACTCTGGAAACACCATATATTTT

d_call: TRBD1
clone_size: few
v_call: TRBV5-1
j_call: TRBJ1-5
cdr3_aa: CASSLGQGQQPQHF
cdr3_nt: TGCGCCAGCAGCTTGGGACAGGGCCAACAGCCCCAGCATTTT

d_call: -
clone_size: -
v_call: TRBV5-1
j_call: TRBJ2-1
cdr3_aa: CASSLAVVGGEQFF
cdr3_nt: TGCGCCAGCAGCTTGGCGGTCGTGGGGGGTGAGCAGTTCTTC

d_call: -
clone_size: -
v_call: TRBV5-6
j_call: TRBJ2-1
cdr3_aa: CASSTSAGGIKQFF
cdr3_nt: TGTGCCAGCAGCACTTCAGCGGGCGGCATTAAGCAGTTCTTC

d_call: -
clone_size: -
v_call: TRBV19
j_call: TRBJ2-6
cdr3_aa: CASSIRGTGFGGANVLTF
cdr3_nt: TGTGCCAGTAGTATCAGGGGCACAGGTTTTGGTGGGGCCAACGTCCTGACTTTC

d_call: TRBD1
clone_size: -
v_call: TRBV3-1/TRBV3-2
j_call: TRBJ1-2
cdr3_aa: CASSGKGQGIYGYTF
cdr3_nt: TGTGCCAGCAGCGGAAAGGGACAGGGGATCTATGGCTACACCTTC

d_call: -
clone_size: -
v_call: TRBV28
j_call: TRBJ1-2
cdr3_aa: CASSLDRFYGYTF
cdr3_nt: TGTGCCAGCAGCCTAGACAGATTCTATGGCTACACCTTC

d_call: TRBD1
clone_size: -
v_call: TRBV6-5
j_call: TRBJ2-7
cdr3_aa: CASRKWGTDEQYF
cdr3_nt: TGTGCCAGCAGAAAGTGGGGGACAGACGAGCAGTACTTC

d_call: -
clone_size: -
v_call: TRBV6-5
j_call: TRBJ1-2
cdr3_aa: CASRVFRGVGGYTF
cdr3_nt: TGTGCCAGCAGGGTCTTCAGGGGAGTGGGAGGCTACACCTTC

d_call: TRBD1
clone_size: -
v_call: TRBV5-1
j_call: TRBJ2-1
cdr3_aa: CASSLGTGRNYEQFF
cdr3_nt: TGCGCCAGCAGCTTAGGGACAGGGCGAAATTATGAGCAGTTCTTC

d_call: TRBD1
clone_size: -
v_call: TRBV5-4
j_call: TRBJ2-3
cdr3_aa: CASSLRTGGRTDTQYF
cdr3_nt: TGTGCCAGCAGCTTGCGGACAGGCGGAAGGACAGATACGCAGTATTTT

d_call: -
clone_size: -
v_call: TRBV28
j_call: TRBJ1-3
cdr3_aa: CASARVRLGTGIYF
cdr3_nt: TGTGCCAGCGCCCGAGTCAGGCTGGGGACTGGGATATATTTT

d_call: -
clone_size: -
v_call: TRBV15
j_call: TRBJ1-2
cdr3_aa: CATSRGLAGSFYGYTF
cdr3_nt: TGTGCCACCAGCAGAGGACTGGCGGGCTCTTTCTATGGCTACACCTTC

d_call: -
clone_size: -
v_call: TRBV5-8
j_call: TRBJ1-1
cdr3_aa: CASSSTGIGGTEAFF
cdr3_nt: TGTGCCAGCAGCTCGACAGGAATAGGTGGCACTGAAGCTTTCTTT

d_call: -
clone_size: -
v_call: TRBV7-2
j_call: TRBJ2-7
cdr3_aa: CASTHFSARKQYF
cdr3_nt: TGTGCCAGCACCCACTTTTCCGCGCGAAAGCAGTACTTC

d_call: TRBD2
clone_size: -
v_call: TRBV11-1
j_call: TRBJ2-1
cdr3_aa: CASSYGLEMHEQFF
cdr3_nt: TGTGCCAGCAGCTACGGACTAGAAATGCATGAGCAGTTCTTC

d_call: TRBD1
clone_size: few
v_call: TRBV24-1
j_call: TRBJ2-1
cdr3_aa: CATRRGQAGEQFF
cdr3_nt: TGTGCCACCAGGAGGGGACAGGCGGGTGAGCAGTTCTTC

d_call: -
clone_size: -
v_call: TRBV3-1/TRBV3-2
j_call: TRBJ1-2
cdr3_aa: CASSHGPSGDTF
cdr3_nt: TGTGCCAGCAGCCACGGGCCGTCCGGGGACACCTTC

d_call: TRBD1
clone_size: -
v_call: TRBV6-5
j_call: TRBJ1-1
cdr3_aa: CASSYGTGGSEAFF
cdr3_nt: TGTGCCAGCAGTTATGGGACAGGGGGCAGTGAAGCTTTCTTT

d_call: -
clone_size: -
v_call: TRBV6-2/TRBV6-3
j_call: TRBJ1-1
cdr3_aa: CASSKPYEAFF
cdr3_nt: TGTGCCAGCAGCAAGCCCTATGAAGCTTTCTTT

d_call: TRBD2
clone_size: -
v_call: TRBV9
j_call: TRBJ2-1
cdr3_aa: CASSVARTSGRADEQFF
cdr3_nt: TGTGCCAGCAGCGTAGCTAGGACTAGCGGGAGGGCCGATGAGCAGTTCTTC

d_call: TRBD1
clone_size: -
v_call: TRBV5-6
j_call: TRBJ2-1
cdr3_aa: CASSSSGTGIHNEQFF
cdr3_nt: TGTGCCAGCAGCTCGTCCGGGACAGGGATCCACAATGAGCAGTTCTTC

d_call: -
clone_size: -
v_call: TRBV19
j_call: TRBJ2-7
cdr3_aa: CASSTNRGYEQYF
cdr3_nt: TGTGCCAGTAGTACTAATAGAGGCTACGAGCAGTACTTC

d_call: -
clone_size: few
v_call: TRBV6-5
j_call: TRBJ2-1
cdr3_aa: CASSLRERYNEQFF
cdr3_nt: TGTGCCAGCAGTCTTCGGGAAAGATACAATGAGCAGTTCTTC

d_call: -
clone_size: -
v_call: TRBV30
j_call: TRBJ2-3
cdr3_aa: CAWSTQGSDTQYF
cdr3_nt: TGTGCCTGGAGTACACAGGGCTCGGATACGCAGTATTTT

d_call: -
clone_size: few
v_call: TRBV21-1
j_call: TRBJ2-4
cdr3_aa: CASSKTSGRGHKNIQYF
cdr3_nt: TGTGCCAGCAGCAAAACTAGCGGGAGGGGACACAAAAACATTCAGTACTTC

d_call: TRBD2
clone_size: -
v_call: TRBV14
j_call: TRBJ2-7
cdr3_aa: CASSQDRVLAGGRYEQYF
cdr3_nt: TGTGCCAGCAGCCAAGATAGAGTGCTAGCGGGAGGTCGGTACGAGCAGTACTTC